The 23 T cell receptor beta chains in this list originate from one sample, sequenced in a study of T-cell reconstitution after alpha-beta-depleted transplantation in children. The authors prepared the TCRbeta library with unique molecular identifiers. TCRdb re-derived calls from the PCR reads in MiXCR, one entry per CDR3 protein. The top ten hold 3% of the sample, which has fewer than 200,000 distinct CDR3 sequences, about 6.3% seen once. The sequencing used PBMCs from the stem cell graft donor, collected from the stem cell graft. The receptor set was obtained from a human donor who donated a stem cell graft to a child with Wiskott-Aldrich syndrome.

This clonotype occurred many times. The chain recombines TRBV12-3 or TRBV12-4 with TRBJ1-1; perhaps TRBD1 as D (5 bases). Trimming removed 7 bases at V and 0 bases at J, with 15 bases between. This CDR3 region has 15 residues. The CDR3 nucleotides read TGTGCCAGCACCCAGGGAAGGGTCATGAACACTGAAGCTTTCTTT. It translates to CASTQGRVMNTEAFF.

This clonotype was counted ten times or more. V and J are TRBV7-9 and TRBJ2-7, with D perhaps assigned TRBD1 or TRBD2 (5 bases each). This CDR3 is 10 amino acids long. The germline V and J ends were trimmed by 4 bases and 8 bases, with 6 bases remaining between them. CDR1 and CDR2 (germline): SEHNR, FQNEAQ (reference sequence). The CDR3 spells CASSSGQQYF. The CDR3 region has the DNA TGTGCCAGCAGCTCGGGACAGCAGTACTTC.

This clonotype has ten or more counts. The chain uses TRBV6-1 and TRBJ2-3; no definite D call. V lost 5 bases, J lost 5 bases, and 11 bases lay in between. CDR1 MNHNS and CDR2 SASEGT come from the germline V gene. This CDR3 contains 13 residues. The CDR3 sequence: CASSRDTIDTQYF. The DNA of the CDR3 is TGTGCCAGCAGTAGAGACACGATAGATACGCAGTATTTT.

In its sample, this clonotype was seen many times. This sequence joins TRBV20-1 and TRBJ1-1; no definite D call. Germline V CDR1 and CDR2: DFQATT, SNEGSKA (reference sequence). Deletions cut 5 bases from V and 1 base from J, with 8 bases between. The CDR3 totals 12 residues. The DNA for the CDR3 is TGCAGTGCTGTATTCTGGAACACTGAAGCTTTCTTT. Protein sequence: CSAVFWNTEAFF.

DNA for the CDR3: TGTGCCAGCAGCCCGGAACTCTACTCACCCCTCCACTTT. It encodes CASSPELYSPLHF. V gene TRBV14 combines with J gene TRBJ1-6, with unresolved D. V lost 4 bases and J 10 bases, leaving 11 bases between the germline ends. This CDR3 is built from 13 residues. Germline V gene lookup returns CDR1 SGHDN and CDR2 FVKESK.

This clonotype appeared many times. This chain links TRBV20-1 with TRBJ1-6; D is uncertain. V lost 3 bases and J lost 13, with 16 bases in between. The CDR3 covers 13 residues. Per the germline V gene, CDR1 is DFQATT and CDR2 is SNEGSKA (reference sequence). CDR3 coding DNA: TGCAGTGCTAGGGGCCTAGAGGGATCCCCCCTCCACTTT. Protein product: CSARGLEGSPLHF.

This clonotype was counted at least ten times. The chain is built from TRBV19 and TRBJ2-5; D is unresolved. Germline V gives CDR1 LNHDA, CDR2 SQIVND (reference sequence). The CDR3 sequence is 11 residues long. V lost 5 bases, J lost 1 base, and 2 bases lay in between. CDR3 DNA: TGTGCCAGTAGTGCCCAAGAGACCCAGTACTTC. It specifies CASSAQETQYF.

Many counts were recorded for this clonotype. J is TRBJ1-3 and V is TRBV10-3; 9 bases line up with TRBD1. With 6 bases clipped from V and 4 bases from J, the junction kept 10 bases outside the gene matches. The CDR3 sequence is 16 residues long. Per germline, CDR1 ENHRY and CDR2 SYGVKD. CDR3 in amino acids: CAIRPGQGTRGNTIYF. The CDR3 nucleotides read TGTGCCATCAGGCCGGGACAGGGAACGAGAGGAAACACCATATATTTT.

In its sample, this clonotype was seen once. The rearrangement uses TRBV15 and TRBJ1-3, with D tentatively TRBD1 (6 bases). CDR3 length: 16 amino acids. The V end was cut by 3 bases, the J end by 4 bases, with 16 bases between. Germline V gene sequence: CDR1 LNHNV, CDR2 YYDKDF (reference sequence). The CDR3 bases are TGTGCCACCAGCAGTTTCCGGACAGACTTGGGAAACACCATATATTTT. As protein: CATSSFRTDLGNTIYF.

The chain recombines TRBV20-1 with TRBJ2-3; D is undetermined. In germline, CDR1 is DFQATT, CDR2 SNEGSKA (reference sequence). Trimming pared 0 bases from V and 0 bases from J, leaving 10 bases between. The CDR3 is 15 amino acids. The CDR3 region has the DNA TGCAGTGCTAGAGATTGGGCAAGAAGCACAGATACGCAGTATTTT. As protein: CSARDWARSTDTQYF.

This clonotype was detected many times. The genes are TRBV11-2 and TRBJ1-1; D is perhaps TRBD1 (5 bases). The germline V and J ends were trimmed by 4 bases and 4 bases, with 13 bases remaining between them. This CDR3 comprises 14 residues. Germline-derived CDR1 and CDR2 are SGHAT and FQNNGV. CDR3 bases: TGTGCCAGCAGCTCAAATCAGGGACGCACTGAAGCTTTCTTT. This sequence encodes CASSSNQGRTEAFF. The complete variable domain, with remaining parts taken from reference TRBV11-2 and TRBJ1-1, reads EAGVAQSPRYKIIEKRQSVAFWCNPISGHATLYWYQQILGQGPKLLIQFQNNGVVDDSQLPKDRFSAERLKGVDSTLKIQPAKLEDSAVYLCASSSNQGRTEAFFGQGTRLTVV.

This clonotype was found many times. V gene TRBV6-2 or TRBV6-3 combines with J gene TRBJ2-1, with TRBD2 matching over 10 bases. Looked up from germline, CDR1 is MNHEY and CDR2 is SVGEGT. The V and J ends lost 7 bases and 3 bases, in that order; junction bases with no gene match: 9. The CDR3 is 16 residues long. CDR3 sequence reads: CASNLLAGLFYNEQFF. CDR3 in DNA: TGTGCCAGCAATCTACTAGCGGGACTCTTCTACAATGAGCAGTTCTTC.

This clonotype was recorded many times. The chain is built from TRBV5-1 and TRBJ2-3; D is ambiguous. The length of the CDR3 is 16 residues. Trimming removed 0 bases from V and 0 bases from J, with 11 bases in between. Germline CDR1 is SGHRS and CDR2 is YFSETQ. The CDR3 DNA is TGCGCCAGCAGCTTGGGACTTCTTCGGAGCACAGATACGCAGTATTTT. Encoded protein: CASSLGLLRSTDTQYF. The full variable domain, completed using reference TRBV5-1 and TRBJ2-3, is KAGVTQTPRYLIKTRGQQVTLSCSPISGHRSVSWYQQTPGQGLQFLFEYFSETQRNKGNFPGRFSGRQFSNSRSEMNVSTLELGDSALYLCASSLGLLRSTDTQYFGPGTRLTVL.

This clonotype has more than one count but fewer than ten. CDR3 protein: CASSRRTGHPADTQYF. The CDR3 DNA sequence: TGTGCCAGCAGCCGCCGGACAGGGCACCCCGCAGATACGCAGTATTTT. The chain joins TRBV3-1 to TRBJ2-3, with TRBD1 matching 8 bases. Germline CDR1 reads LGHDT; CDR2 reads YNNKEL (reference sequence). The CDR3 is 16 residues long. J gave up 4 bases and V 4 bases, and 10 bases lay outside the gene matches.

The chain joins TRBV5-1 to TRBJ2-7; D gene unclear. The V and J ends lost 0 bases and 3 bases respectively, with 19 bases between them. Per germline, CDR1 SGHRS and CDR2 YFSETQ. The CDR3 extends over 17 amino acids. DNA of the CDR3: TGCGCCAGCAGCTTGGGTTTGTCAGCTTCTGGCTTCTACGAGCAGTACTTC. This encodes CASSLGLSASGFYEQYF. Complete variable domain (other parts from reference TRBV5-1 and TRBJ2-7): KAGVTQTPRYLIKTRGQQVTLSCSPISGHRSVSWYQQTPGQGLQFLFEYFSETQRNKGNFPGRFSGRQFSNSRSEMNVSTLELGDSALYLCASSLGLSASGFYEQYFGPGTRLTVT.

This clonotype has at least ten counts. The rearrangement uses TRBV20-1 and TRBJ1-2, with D unclear. The germline V and J ends were trimmed by 2 bases and 8 bases, with 12 bases remaining between them. The CDR3 length is 12 residues. CDR1 is DFQATT and CDR2 is SNEGSKA in the germline V gene (reference sequence). The CDR3 region has the DNA TGCAGTGCTAGACCGCAAACTCTGGGCTACACCTTC. It yields the protein CSARPQTLGYTF.

There are a few counts of this clonotype. The CDR3: CASSWQGPDTQYF. The CDR3 region has the DNA TGTGCCAGCAGCTGGCAGGGACCAGATACGCAGTATTTT. This chain connects TRBV7-9 to TRBJ2-3; TRBD1 or TRBD2 may be the D gene (5 bases each). CDR3 length: 13 amino acids. Germline values: CDR1 SEHNR, CDR2 FQNEAQ (reference sequence). Between the trimmed V and J ends, which lost 4 bases and 4 bases, there was a span of 9 bases. Combining the CDR3 with reference TRBV7-9 and TRBJ2-3 gives the whole variable domain DTGVSQNPRHKITKRGQNVTFRCDPISEHNRLYWYRQTLGQGPEFLTYFQNEAQLEKSRLLSDRFSAERPKGSFSTLEIQRTEQGDSAMYLCASSWQGPDTQYFGPGTRLTVL.

This clonotype showed up many times. The chain recombines TRBV24-1 with TRBJ2-2; 8 nucleotides align to TRBD2. Germline V gene data show CDR1 as KGHDR and CDR2 as SFDVKD. Trimming cost V 4 bases and J 3 bases; bases outside gene matches: 6. The CDR3 has 16 amino acids. CDR3 in DNA: TGTGCCACCAGTGAGCCCACTAGCGGTTACACCGGGGAGCTGTTTTTT. Translating gives CATSEPTSGYTGELFF.

This clonotype was picked up many times. The chain recombines TRBV6-5 with TRBJ1-1, with a weak D call TRBD1 (5 bases). The V end lost 2 bases, the J end lost 5 bases, and 6 bases lay between the germline ends. The CDR3 length is 12 residues. Germline V gene data show CDR1 as MNHEY and CDR2 as SVGAGI. CDR3 loop: CASSYGGTEAFF. Written as DNA, the CDR3 is TGTGCCAGCAGTTACGGGGGGACTGAAGCTTTCTTT.

In this sample, this clonotype turned up many times. This chain uses TRBV20-1 with TRBJ1-2; 7 bases map to TRBD1. V gave up 6 bases and J gave up 4 bases; unmatched junction bases: 17. This CDR3 is 16 amino acids long. Germline loops: CDR1 DFQATT, CDR2 SNEGSKA (reference sequence). CDR3 DNA: TGCAGTGCAAAGAGACAGGGAGGGGGGCTGGGCTATGGCTACACCTTC. Protein: CSAKRQGGGLGYGYTF.

This clonotype was detected only a few times. V usage is TRBV10-2 and J usage is TRBJ2-5, with D perhaps given as TRBD1 or TRBD2 (5 bases each). Germline V gives CDR1 WSHSY, CDR2 SAAADI. V lost 2 bases and J 4 bases, leaving 11 bases between the germline ends. The CDR3 covers 14 residues. CDR3 sequence: CASSERGDLETQYF. DNA of the CDR3: TGCGCCAGCAGTGAGCGAGGGGATCTAGAGACCCAGTACTTC.

This clonotype showed up just a few times. The J gene is TRBJ2-6, the V gene TRBV7-2; no reliable D call. The CDR3 is made up of 16 amino acids. The germline CDR1 and CDR2 sequences are SGHTA and FQGNSA. V shed 3 bases and J shed 2 bases, with 11 bases lying between them. The CDR3 spells CASSLSASTGANVLTF. As DNA, the CDR3 is TGTGCCAGCAGCTTGTCCGCGAGCACTGGGGCCAACGTCCTGACTTTC.

The sample holds many counts of this clonotype. The CDR3 sequence: CASRRSAGAQETQYF. CDR3 coding DNA: TGTGCCAGCAGACGTTCCGCGGGAGCGCAAGAGACCCAGTACTTC. The rearrangement links TRBV12-3 or TRBV12-4 to TRBJ2-5, with 7 bases fitting TRBD2. The V gene end was trimmed by 6 bases and the J gene end by 2 bases; junction bases not matched to a gene: 9. The CDR3 has 15 amino acids.